This entry lists 11 T cell receptor beta chains sequenced from one sample in a study of regulatory T cells in long-lasting Graves disease. Time point: persistent/refractory GD, antithyroid drugs over 5 years with positive TRAb. The authors made the TCR library using RNA they extracted from PBMCs. Arm-PCR of CDR3 regions and iRepertoire HTBI primers were the basis on which TCR beta libraries were built. TCRdb re-called the multiplex PCR reads through MiXCR, storing one row per CDR3 protein. Altogether 400,000 to 500,000 distinct CDR3 sequences are present, under 25% being singletons, with the ten largest covering 13%. The input for sequencing was peripheral blood mononuclear cells (PBMCs), taken when the disease was refractory, from a patient treated with antithyroid drugs. These receptors were collected from a female donor with Graves disease.

The CDR3 is CASSRLGNGNTIYF. In nucleotides, the CDR3 is TGTGCCAGCAGTCGATTGGGTAACGGAAACACCATATATTTT. This chain connects TRBV12-3 or TRBV12-4 to TRBJ1-3; no clear D. The CDR3 sequence is 14 residues long. V lost 5 bases and J lost 4, with 12 bases in between.

This clonotype was seen at least ten times. CDR3 sequence: CASSEQGSYEQYF. CDR3 DNA sequence: TGTGCCAGCAGTGAACAGGGCTCCTACGAGCAGTACTTC. The rearrangement joins TRBV2 to TRBJ2-7; D may be TRBD1 (5 bases). The CDR3 totals 13 residues. The germline V gene encodes CDR1 SNHLY and CDR2 FYNNEI. V was clipped by 2 bases and J by 0 bases, with 5 bases between them.

V is TRBV27 and J is TRBJ1-5; 7 bases match TRBD1. There are 16 residues in the CDR3. Germline assignment: CDR1 MNHEY and CDR2 SMNVEV (reference sequence). V shed 6 bases and J 3 bases; nucleotides not matched to a gene: 11. The CDR3 nucleotides are TGTGCCAGCAGGCAATCCTGGGACAGCCTCAATCAGCCCCAGCATTTT. It translates to CASRQSWDSLNQPQHF.

This clonotype was seen ten or more times. This chain connects TRBV2 to TRBJ2-2, with D unresolved. This CDR3 is built from 17 residues. Germline values: CDR1 SNHLY, CDR2 FYNNEI. V gave up 1 base and J gave up 1 base, with 13 bases separating them. CDR3 DNA sequence: TGTGCCAGCAGTGAAGGGTTAGGCCAGGTGAACACCGGGGAGCTGTTTTTT. Encoded protein: CASSEGLGQVNTGELFF.

The rearrangement joins TRBV18 to TRBJ1-2; the D is unclear. CDR1 is KGHSH and CDR2 is LQKENI in the germline V gene. The CDR3 extends over 13 amino acids. V lost 6 bases to trimming and J lost 3 bases, with 11 bases between them. DNA of the CDR3: TGTGCCAGCTCGCTGGGAGAGGACTATGGCTACACCTTC. Protein: CASSLGEDYGYTF.

This clonotype was found many times. As DNA, the CDR3 is TGTGCCAGCAGTTTATCCGGGTTTAATGAAAAACTGTTTTTT. Amino acid sequence: CASSLSGFNEKLFF. The chain couples TRBV27 to TRBJ1-4; D is ambiguous. Trimming removed 0 bases from V and 4 bases from J, with 6 bases in between. The V gene's germline CDR1 is MNHEY and CDR2 SMNVEV (reference sequence). The CDR3 is 14 amino acids.

The J gene is TRBJ2-1, the V gene TRBV18; 12 nucleotides line up with TRBD2. This CDR3 spans 15 amino acids. The germline CDR1 and CDR2 sequences are KGHSH and LQKENI. V lost 6 bases, J lost 2 bases, and 2 bases stayed unmatched. CDR3 bases: TGTGCCAGCTCGGGACTAGCGGGTACCTACAATGAGCAGTTCTTC. The encoded protein is CASSGLAGTYNEQFF.

Details on this clonotype: A single base separates this from a much larger clone, so it may be a read error. The chain recombines TRBV29-1 with TRBJ1-2, with D possibly matching TRBD1 (6 bases). The CDR3 spans 12 residues. Germline CDR1 reads SQVTM; CDR2 reads ANQGSEA. Trimming shortened V by 4 bases and J by 4 bases, and 10 bases separated the two germline ends. CDR3 protein: CSVGQVFYGYTF. The CDR3 bases are TGCAGCGTTGGACAGGTCTTCTATGGCTACACCTTC.

This clonotype was picked up many times. The rearrangement links TRBV10-3 to TRBJ2-7; D remains ambiguous. V shed 0 bases and J shed 5 bases, with 17 bases lying between them. The length of the CDR3 is 16 residues. The germline gives CDR1 ENHRY, CDR2 SYGVKD. The CDR3 DNA reads TGTGCCATCAGTGAGTCGAAGGGTGGGGTTCAGCACGAGCAGTACTTC. This gives the protein CAISESKGGVQHEQYF.

At least ten counts were recorded for this clonotype. The V and J genes are TRBV6-2 or TRBV6-3 and TRBJ1-5, with a tentative D call TRBD1 (5 bases). Germline V CDR1 and CDR2: MNHEY, SVGEGT. This CDR3 region has 16 residues. Trimming took off 7 bases at V and 6 bases at J, with 22 bases between the two ends. The CDR3 here is CASKEGMTPGGQPQHF. CDR3 nucleotide sequence: TGTGCCAGCAAGGAGGGGATGACGCCGGGGGGTCAGCCCCAGCATTTT.

This clonotype was counted many times. The CDR3 spells CASSLASHEQYF. In DNA, the CDR3 is TGTGCCAGCAGCTTAGCTTCCCACGAGCAGTACTTC. The rearrangement links TRBV7-8 to TRBJ2-7; no clear D gene. Germline V gene lookup returns CDR1 SGHVS and CDR2 FQNEAQ. The V end was cut by 0 bases, the J end by 5 bases, with 5 bases between. The CDR3 length is 12 residues.